Each of the 26 T cell receptor beta chains below was sequenced from the same sample in a study of CD8 T cells in ankylosing spondylitis. Points from the study as a whole: It appeared that ankylosing spondylitis blood was characterized by a TCR beta motif of several highly homologous variants.

One entry per CDR3 protein results from TCRdb running MiXCR on the 5' RACE reads. Here the sample spans approximately 540,000 distinct CDR3 sequences, approximately 11% being singletons. The antigens of these receptors remain unknown. The sample consisted of blood, either unsorted or a sorted T cell fraction (not recorded which). The receptors were sampled from a male donor with ankylosing spondylitis.

The chain's CDR3 is CASSIEHPRYGYTF. In nucleotides, the CDR3 is TGTGCCAGTAGTATAGAACACCCCCGCTATGGCTACACCTTC. This rearrangement joins TRBV19 to TRBJ1-2; D is uncertain. The CDR3 runs to 14 residues. The V end was cut by 0 bases, the J end by 4 bases, with 9 bases between. CDR1 and CDR2 from the germline V gene are LNHDA and SQIVND (reference sequence).

The chain carries TRBV20-1 and TRBJ2-1, with 12 bases fitting TRBD2. CDR3 length: 19 amino acids. Germline V gene data show CDR1 as DFQATT and CDR2 as SNEGSKA (reference sequence). The junction had 13 bases not matched to a gene; V was cut back by 2 bases and J by 2 bases. The CDR3 is CSARSLSSGRASPYNEQFF. CDR3 nucleotides: TGCAGTGCTAGAAGCCTCTCTAGCGGGAGGGCCTCTCCCTACAATGAGCAGTTCTTC.

This CDR3 reads CASSPSGNSYEQYF. In DNA form, the CDR3 reads TGTGCCAGCAGCCCAAGCGGGAACTCCTACGAGCAGTACTTC. The chain has TRBV7-2 and TRBJ2-7; 7 bases are a match to TRBD2. With 5 bases clipped from V and 0 bases from J, the junction kept 4 bases outside the gene matches. The CDR3 has 14 amino acids. Germline V gene sequence: CDR1 SGHTA, CDR2 FQGNSA.

The rearrangement joins TRBV7-2 to TRBJ1-6; 7 bases match TRBD1. Trimming removed 5 bases from V and 7 bases from J; junction bases left unmatched: 8. Germline values: CDR1 SGHTA, CDR2 FQGNSA. The CDR3 loop spans 15 amino acids. The DNA of the CDR3 is TGTGCCAGCAGCCCGGAGACAGGGACAAATTCACCCCTCCACTTT. As protein: CASSPETGTNSPLHF.

CDR3 sequence reads: CASSPRRNYNEQFF. Written as DNA, the CDR3 is TGCGCCAGCAGCCCCCGGAGGAACTACAATGAGCAGTTCTTC. V gene TRBV5-1 combines with J gene TRBJ2-1, with D possibly matching TRBD2 (5 bases). The ends were cut back, 4 bases at V and 3 bases at J, with 11 bases in the middle. Germline CDR1 reads SGHRS; CDR2 reads YFSETQ. The CDR3 contains 14 residues.

This clonotype was seen many times. This chain links TRBV12-3 or TRBV12-4 with TRBJ1-1, with D perhaps TRBD1 (5 bases). The CDR3 is 13 residues long. Between the trimmed V and J ends, which lost 5 bases and 1 base, there was a span of 8 bases. The CDR3, as DNA: TGTGCCAGCAGTCAGACAGCGAACACTGAAGCTTTCTTT. Encoded protein: CASSQTANTEAFF.

This clonotype was counted only a few times. The chain uses TRBV6-6 and TRBJ2-7; D call uncertain. The germline V and J ends were trimmed by 7 bases and 6 bases, with 13 bases remaining between them. This CDR3 has 12 residues. The germline gives CDR1 MNHNY, CDR2 SVGAGI (reference sequence). This CDR3 reads CASKGIPPEQYF. The CDR3 bases are TGTGCCAGCAAAGGAATTCCGCCCGAGCAGTACTTC.

This clonotype came up a few times. The chain is built from TRBV6-1 and TRBJ2-2; D gene ambiguous. The V end was cut by 2 bases, the J end by 5 bases, with 15 bases between. The CDR3 spans 16 residues. Germline CDR1 MNHNS, CDR2 SASEGT. The CDR3 here is CASSERTGSVTGELFF. The CDR3, as DNA: TGTGCCAGCAGTGAAAGAACGGGTTCTGTTACCGGGGAGCTGTTTTTT.

This sequence joins TRBV7-7 and TRBJ2-2; 9 bases fit TRBD1. After removal of 5 bases from V and 3 bases from J, the junction contained 7 bases not matched to a gene. Germline V gene sequence: CDR1 SSHAT, CDR2 FNYEAQ (reference sequence). The CDR3 is 16 amino acids. As DNA, the CDR3 is TGTGCCAGCAGCCCGGGACAGGGAATCGACACCGGGGAGCTGTTTTTT. Translating it yields CASSPGQGIDTGELFF.

The table lists this clonotype with many counts. V and J are TRBV12-3 or TRBV12-4 and TRBJ1-2, with D maybe TRBD1 (5 bases). The V end lost 3 bases, the J end lost 3 bases, and 8 bases lay between the germline ends. The CDR3 runs to 13 residues. The CDR3, as DNA: TGTGCCAGCAGTTTCGGGGGGTACTATGGCTACACCTTC. Translating it yields CASSFGGYYGYTF.

The chain employs TRBV12-3 or TRBV12-4 and TRBJ2-3; D possibly matches TRBD1 or TRBD2 (5 bases each). The V end was cut by 3 bases, the J end by 1 base, with 11 bases between. The CDR3 runs to 15 residues. The CDR3 spells CASSFRDPGTDTQYF. As DNA, the CDR3 is TGTGCCAGCAGTTTCCGGGACCCCGGCACAGATACGCAGTATTTT.

This clonotype turned up a few times. V and J are TRBV11-2 and TRBJ2-5; 12 bases agree with TRBD1. The CDR3 length is 16 residues. The J segment lost 5 bases and the V segment lost 5 bases, leaving 9 bases of the junction unmatched. Germline loops: CDR1 SGHAT, CDR2 FQNNGV. CDR3: CASSPSGTGGRETQYF. CDR3 DNA: TGTGCCAGCAGCCCATCGGGGACAGGGGGCAGGGAGACCCAGTACTTC. Looking up the rest from reference TRBV11-2 and TRBJ2-5 gives the full variable domain: EAGVAQSPRYKIIEKRQSVAFWCNPISGHATLYWYQQILGQGPKLLIQFQNNGVVDDSQLPKDRFSAERLKGVDSTLKIQPAKLEDSAVYLCASSPSGTGGRETQYFGPGTRLLVL.

This clonotype came up a few times. The chain uses TRBV12-3 or TRBV12-4 and TRBJ2-1; 11 bases line up with TRBD2. The CDR3 is made up of 14 amino acids. With 7 bases clipped from V and 8 bases from J, the junction kept 7 bases outside the gene matches. CDR3 in DNA: TGTGCCAGCACCAGGACTAGCGGGTACGATGAGCAGTTCTTC. It yields the protein CASTRTSGYDEQFF.

This clonotype was seen many times. J is TRBJ1-2 and V is TRBV7-2; 7 nucleotides line up with TRBD1. V lost 4 bases and J lost 5; bases outside the gene matches: 1. CDR3 length equals 12 residues. CDR1 and CDR2 from the germline V gene are SGHTA and FQGNSA. CDR3 sequence reads: CASSSTGYGYTF. CDR3 nucleotides: TGTGCCAGCAGCTCGACAGGGTATGGCTACACCTTC.

This clonotype has at least ten counts. The chain couples TRBV9 to TRBJ2-1; 8 bases match TRBD2. This CDR3 is built from 16 residues. With 4 bases clipped from V and 7 bases from J, the junction kept 13 bases outside the gene matches. CDR1 and CDR2 from the germline V gene are SGDLS and YYNGEE. The CDR3 DNA is TGTGCCAGCAGCTCCCAGAGCGGGAGAGTGGGAAATGAGCAGTTCTTC. Translating it yields CASSSQSGRVGNEQFF.

The J gene is TRBJ2-1, the V gene TRBV20-1, with D possibly TRBD2 on 6 matching bases. CDR3 size: 15 residues. Germline-derived CDR1 and CDR2 are DFQATT and SNEGSKA (reference sequence). Trimming shortened V by 3 bases and J by 0 bases, and 12 bases separated the two germline ends. The CDR3 spells CSASSAGLSYNEQFF. CDR3 nucleotides: TGCAGTGCTAGTTCTGCGGGACTCTCCTACAATGAGCAGTTCTTC.

V gene TRBV5-1 combines with J gene TRBJ2-2, with 9 bases identical to TRBD2. Germline V CDR1 and CDR2: SGHRS, YFSETQ. The CDR3 covers 18 residues. Unmatched junction bases numbered 16, after V lost 4 bases and J lost 6 bases. The CDR3 spells CASSARLAEETLPGELFF. The CDR3 nucleotides read TGCGCCAGCAGCGCCCGACTAGCGGAAGAGACCCTGCCCGGGGAGCTGTTTTTT.

This clonotype was seen only a few times. This chain uses TRBV4-2 with TRBJ2-5, with 9 bases that match TRBD2. In germline, CDR1 is LGHNA, CDR2 YNFKEQ. After removal of 4 bases from V and 4 bases from J, the junction contained 7 bases not matched to a gene. This CDR3 has 15 amino acids. In DNA form, the CDR3 reads TGTGCCAGCAGCCCAGCTAGCGGGACTGGAGAGACCCAGTACTTC. Its protein product is CASSPASGTGETQYF.

This clonotype was counted ten times or more. CDR3 in DNA: TGTGCCAGCACCCCGGGACTAGCGGGAGGCCAAGAGACCCAGTACTTC. Translated, it gives CASTPGLAGGQETQYF. The chain is built from TRBV12-3 or TRBV12-4 and TRBJ2-5; TRBD2 matches at 15 bases. The CDR3 has 16 residues. V shed 7 bases, J shed 1 base, and the junction held 4 bases outside the gene matches.

This clonotype was counted a few times. The rearrangement links TRBV6-5 to TRBJ2-3, with 8 bases aligning to TRBD2. J was trimmed by 2 bases and V by 4 bases; bases with no gene match: 5. Looked up from germline, CDR1 is MNHEY and CDR2 is SVGAGI. The CDR3 spans 15 residues. CDR3 coding DNA: TGTGCCAGCAGTTCTCCGGGAGGGTACACAGATACGCAGTATTTT. This gives the protein CASSSPGGYTDTQYF.

This clonotype was seen a few times. The gene calls are TRBV5-1 and TRBJ2-1; perhaps TRBD2 as D (6 bases). Germline V CDR1 and CDR2: SGHRS, YFSETQ. V was cut by 2 bases and J by 2 bases, with 14 bases left in between. This CDR3 is 16 amino acids long. The CDR3 DNA reads TGCGCCAGCAGCTTAAGTAGCGGAAGTCCCTACAATGAGCAGTTCTTC. This sequence encodes CASSLSSGSPYNEQFF.

This clonotype has ten or more counts. The rearrangement links TRBV11-2 to TRBJ2-3; 12 nucleotides line up with TRBD2. The CDR3 loop spans 14 amino acids. Germline CDR1 SGHAT, CDR2 FQNNGV. Unmatched junction bases numbered 5, after V lost 8 bases and J lost 5 bases. The DNA for the CDR3 is TGTGCCAGCCTAGCGGGAGGGCCGGGAGATACGCAGTATTTT. Translating gives CASLAGGPGDTQYF.

Note on this clonotype: One junction end does not reproduce the germline sequence, and a read error may be involved. This chain connects TRBV5-1 to TRBJ2-3; TRBD2 matches at 11 bases. The CDR3 contains 16 residues. CDR1 SGHRS and CDR2 YFSETQ come from the germline V gene. CDR3 sequence reads: CASRLGLAGGADTQYF. DNA of the CDR3: TGCGCCAGCAGGTTGGGGCTAGCGGGAGGAGCAGATACGCAGTATTTT.

The rearrangement joins TRBV20-1 to TRBJ2-1, with 9 bases fitting TRBD1. V trimming: 6 bases; J trimming: 7 bases; junction bases outside the gene matches: 13. CDR3 size: 15 residues. CDR1 and CDR2 from the germline V gene are DFQATT and SNEGSKA (reference sequence). The chain's CDR3 is CSAHLRGQGRNEQFF. CDR3 nucleotide sequence: TGCAGTGCGCACCTTAGGGGACAGGGAAGGAATGAGCAGTTCTTC.

Ten or more counts support this clonotype. This chain connects TRBV3-1 to TRBJ2-1; D gene ambiguous. CDR1 LGHDT and CDR2 YNNKEL come from the germline V gene (reference sequence). Between the trimmed V and J ends, which lost 0 bases and 10 bases, there was a span of 10 bases. The CDR3 has 13 residues. The CDR3 DNA reads as TGTGCCAGCAGCCAAGATACCGGCCCCGAGCAGTTCTTC. The encoded protein is CASSQDTGPEQFF.

The chain links TRBV7-9 to TRBJ2-7; 8 bases are shared with TRBD1. V shed 4 bases, J shed 3 bases, and the junction held 5 bases outside the gene matches. This CDR3 comprises 14 residues. Germline V lookup: CDR1 SEHNR, CDR2 FQNEAQ (reference sequence). CDR3 coding DNA: TGTGCCAGCAGCTCTAGAGGGACAGGCTACGAGCAGTACTTC. Translated: CASSSRGTGYEQYF. Drawing the rest from reference TRBV7-9 and TRBJ2-7, the complete variable domain is DTGVSQNPRHKITKRGQNVTFRCDPISEHNRLYWYRQTLGQGPEFLTYFQNEAQLEKSRLLSDRFSAERPKGSFSTLEIQRTEQGDSAMYLCASSSRGTGYEQYFGPGTRLTVT.